This TCR beta chain was captured by sequencing in a study of Ad26.COV2.S vaccination and SARS-CoV-2 variants. TCRdb's copy holds only in-frame clones and misses some; the assay was immunoSEQ multiplex PCR. The profile shows nearly 95,000 clones, approximately 77% of them singletons. As regards this clone: Its cognate antigen is unknown.

CDR3 length: 14 amino acids. In germline, CDR1 is WNHNN, CDR2 SYGVQD (reference sequence). Trimming cost V 9 bases and J 2 bases, with 16 bases left between them. Overall study results and limits: Analyses that measured TCR breadth and depth may have underestimated total T cell responses. Marked by substantial breadth, spike-specific CD8+ and CD4+ T cell responses were reportedly seen after vaccination. People who got the vaccine or the placebo had similar non-spike TCR breadth. People who got the vaccine had more spike-specific TCR breadth than people who got placebo.

The starting material was peripheral blood, obtained after recovery from COVID-19. The chain is built from TRBV10-1 and TRBJ1-2; tentatively, D is TRBD1 (5 bases). The origin of this receptor is a human donor who had recovered from COVID-19. In DNA form, the CDR3 reads TGCGCCAGGTCCCGGGGGGAGAGGAACTATGGCTACACCTTC. It is translated as CARSRGERNYGYTF.